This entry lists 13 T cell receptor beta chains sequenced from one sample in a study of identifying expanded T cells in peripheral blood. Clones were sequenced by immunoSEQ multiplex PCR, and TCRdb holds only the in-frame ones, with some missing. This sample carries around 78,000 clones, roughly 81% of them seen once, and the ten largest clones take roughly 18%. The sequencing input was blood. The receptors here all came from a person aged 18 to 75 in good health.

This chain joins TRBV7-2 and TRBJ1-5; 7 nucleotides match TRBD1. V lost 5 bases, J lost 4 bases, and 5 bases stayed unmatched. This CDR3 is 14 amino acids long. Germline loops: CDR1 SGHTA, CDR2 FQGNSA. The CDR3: CASSPGQVNQPQHF. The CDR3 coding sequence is TGTGCCAGCAGCCCAGGACAGGTTAATCAGCCCCAGCATTTT.

The CDR3 bases are TGTGCCAGTAGTATGGGGGGGACTAGCACAGATACGCAGTATTTT. This codes for CASSMGGTSTDTQYF. The V gene is TRBV19, the J gene TRBJ2-3; 7 nucleotides agree with TRBD2. The CDR3 totals 15 residues. Germline CDR1 and CDR2: LNHDA and SQIVND (reference sequence). Trimming cost V 3 bases and J 0 bases; bases outside gene matches: 3.

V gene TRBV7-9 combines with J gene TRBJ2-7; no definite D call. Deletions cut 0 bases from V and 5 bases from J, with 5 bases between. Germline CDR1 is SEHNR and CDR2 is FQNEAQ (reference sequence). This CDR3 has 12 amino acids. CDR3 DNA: TGTGCCAGCAGCTTAGCCCTAGACGAGCAGTACTTC. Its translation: CASSLALDEQYF.

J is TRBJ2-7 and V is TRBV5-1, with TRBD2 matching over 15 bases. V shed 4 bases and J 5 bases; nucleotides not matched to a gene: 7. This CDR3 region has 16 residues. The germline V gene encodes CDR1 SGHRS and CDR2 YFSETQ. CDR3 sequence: CASSITGLAGGDEQYF. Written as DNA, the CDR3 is TGCGCCAGCAGCATAACCGGACTAGCGGGAGGGGACGAGCAGTACTTC. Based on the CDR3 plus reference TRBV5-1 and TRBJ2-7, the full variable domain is KAGVTQTPRYLIKTRGQQVTLSCSPISGHRSVSWYQQTPGQGLQFLFEYFSETQRNKGNFPGRFSGRQFSNSRSEMNVSTLELGDSALYLCASSITGLAGGDEQYFGPGTRLTVT.

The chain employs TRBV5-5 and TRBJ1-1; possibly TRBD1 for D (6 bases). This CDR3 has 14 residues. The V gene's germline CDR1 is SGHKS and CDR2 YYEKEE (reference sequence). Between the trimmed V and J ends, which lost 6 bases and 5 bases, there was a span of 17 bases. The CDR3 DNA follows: TGTGCCAGCACCTATGGTGGGGGGCGGACTGAAGCTTTCTTT. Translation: CASTYGGGRTEAFF.

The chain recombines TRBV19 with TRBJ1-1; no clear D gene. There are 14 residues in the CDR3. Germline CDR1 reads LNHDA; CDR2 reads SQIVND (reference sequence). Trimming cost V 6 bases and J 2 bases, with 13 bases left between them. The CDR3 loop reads CASSVIGSNTEAFF. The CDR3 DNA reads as TGTGCCAGTAGCGTGATCGGATCCAACACTGAAGCTTTCTTT.

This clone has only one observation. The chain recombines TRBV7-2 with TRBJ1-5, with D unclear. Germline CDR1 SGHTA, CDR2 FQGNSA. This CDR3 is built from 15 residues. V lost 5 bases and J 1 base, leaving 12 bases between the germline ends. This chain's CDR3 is CASSPAGRSNQPQHF. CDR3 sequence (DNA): TGTGCCAGCAGCCCTGCGGGTAGGAGCAATCAGCCCCAGCATTTT.

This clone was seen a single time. DNA for the CDR3: TGTGCCAGCTCACCCGGACAGGGAACGGTGAATGAGCAGTTCTTC. Translation gives CASSPGQGTVNEQFF. The chain carries TRBV18 and TRBJ2-1, with 8 nucleotides matching TRBD1. The trim removed 3 bases at V and 7 bases at J, leaving 8 bases unmatched. The CDR3 covers 15 residues. Germline V lookup: CDR1 KGHSH, CDR2 LQKENI.

The CDR3 protein is CASSVDSSNQPQHF. CDR3 nucleotide sequence: TGTGCCAGCAGCGTAGACAGCTCCAATCAGCCCCAGCATTTT. This chain joins TRBV9 and TRBJ1-5; D not resolved. Germline values: CDR1 SGDLS, CDR2 YYNGEE. Trimming cost V 0 bases and J 3 bases, with 7 bases left between them. The CDR3 sequence is 14 residues long.

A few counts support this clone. The CDR3 sequence is CASSPSQGRGYTF. The CDR3, as DNA: TGTGCCAGCAGCCCCAGCCAGGGGCGGGGCTACACCTTC. The chain carries TRBV11-2 and TRBJ1-2, with a tentative D call TRBD1 (6 bases). Trimming removed 5 bases at V and 8 bases at J, with 15 bases between. This CDR3 has 13 amino acids. The germline gives CDR1 SGHAT, CDR2 FQNNGV.

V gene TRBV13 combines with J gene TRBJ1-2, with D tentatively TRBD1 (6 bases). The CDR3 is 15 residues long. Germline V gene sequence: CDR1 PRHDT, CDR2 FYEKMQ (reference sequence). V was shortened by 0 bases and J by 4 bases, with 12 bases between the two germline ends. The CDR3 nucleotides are TGTGCCAGCAGCTTAGGCCGTGGACAGTCCTATGGCTACACCTTC. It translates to CASSLGRGQSYGYTF.

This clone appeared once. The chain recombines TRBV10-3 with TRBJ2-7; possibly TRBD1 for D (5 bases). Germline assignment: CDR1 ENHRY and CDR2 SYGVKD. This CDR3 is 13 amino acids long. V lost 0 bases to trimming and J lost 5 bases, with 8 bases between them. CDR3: CAISESQVHEQYF. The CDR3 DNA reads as TGTGCCATCAGTGAGTCACAGGTCCACGAGCAGTACTTC.

The DNA of the CDR3 is TGTGCCAGCAGCTTGGACGGGAGACCCCAAGAGACCCAGTACTTC. Protein: CASSLDGRPQETQYF. V gene TRBV5-4 combines with J gene TRBJ2-5, with a possible D match to TRBD2 (6 bases). This CDR3 region has 15 residues. Between the trimmed V and J ends, which lost 0 bases and 1 base, there was a span of 10 bases. The germline gives CDR1 SGHNT, CDR2 YYREEE (reference sequence).